This paragraph reports one T cell receptor (beta chain). These data originate in a study of blood T cell repertoires in COVID-19. Study context: The United States, Italy and Spain were the sources of the acute and convalescent COVID-19 samples. Sample material is recorded as cDNA or gDNA derived from T cells, B-cell-depleted T cells, or PBMCs.

This CDR3 is 13 amino acids long. V dropped 6 bases and J dropped 4; count of bases not matched to a gene: 5. CDR1 is SQVTM and CDR2 is ANQGSEA in the germline V gene. Here immunoSEQ multiplex PCR was the method, and the copy in TCRdb shows in-frame clones only, minus some. The sample carries 200,000 to 250,000 clones, roughly 88% recorded once. The sequence was collected from a woman in her forties who had recovered from COVID-19. The chain links TRBV29-1 to TRBJ2-3; 9 bases fit TRBD1. Sequences were obtained from peripheral blood. CDR3 residues: CSVRDRVADTQYF. The CDR3 region has the DNA TGCAGCGTCCGGGACAGGGTGGCAGATACGCAGTATTTT.